This T cell receptor beta chain appears in the sequencing data of a study of CD8+ T cells in alopecia areata. Study-level results: Sequencing of scalp samples also includes resident alphabeta T cells from normal skin.

V was clipped by 5 bases and J by 5 bases, with 25 bases between them. CDR1 SQVTM and CDR2 ANQGSEA come from the germline V gene. The CDR3 consists of 16 residues. Stated treatment: oral pan-JAK inhibitor, 5-10 mg twice daily. Both peripheral blood and punch biopsies of lesional scalp skin were obtained from patients who had alopecia areata. About this clone: Antigen specificity is unknown.

Sequencing relied on a cDNA template that was reverse transcribed from extracted RNA. Assay used: immunoSEQ multiplex PCR; TCRdb lists only in-frame clones, some missing. The data contain 130,000 to 150,000 clones, around four fifths of them seen just once; the ten biggest clones take up roughly 25%. J is TRBJ2-7 and V is TRBV29-1, with D unresolved. The TCR was taken from a human donor with alopecia areata. The starting material was CD8+ T cells sorted from blood, obtained at week 4, from a patient treated with tofacitinib. CDR3 residues: CSVKRAWYGPDNEQYF. CDR3 coding DNA: TGCAGCGTTAAAAGGGCCTGGTATGGTCCCGACAACGAGCAGTACTTC.